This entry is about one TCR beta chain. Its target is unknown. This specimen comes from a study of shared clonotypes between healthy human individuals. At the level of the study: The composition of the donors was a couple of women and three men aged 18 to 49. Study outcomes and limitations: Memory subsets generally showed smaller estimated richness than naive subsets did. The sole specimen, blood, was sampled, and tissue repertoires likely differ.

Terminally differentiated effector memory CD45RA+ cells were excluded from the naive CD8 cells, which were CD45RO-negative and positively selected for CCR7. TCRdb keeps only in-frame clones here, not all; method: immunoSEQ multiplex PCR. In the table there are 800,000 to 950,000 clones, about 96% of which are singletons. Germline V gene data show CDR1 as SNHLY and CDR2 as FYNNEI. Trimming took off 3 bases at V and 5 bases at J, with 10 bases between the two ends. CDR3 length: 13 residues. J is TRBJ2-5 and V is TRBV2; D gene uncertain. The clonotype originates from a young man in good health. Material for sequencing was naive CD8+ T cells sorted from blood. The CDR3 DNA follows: TGTGCCAGCAGTGATATTACTAACGAGACCCAGTACTTC. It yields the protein CASSDITNETQYF.